The rows below give T cell receptor beta chains drawn from one sample of a study of post-analysis software for immune sequencing data. TCRdb analysed the PCR reads with MiXCR anew, one entry per CDR3 protein. There are about 770,000 distinct CDR3 sequences in the sample; under 60% occur only once, and approximately 5% lies in the top ten. Sequencing input: blood. Every receptor here comes from a girl aged 5-17 years with multiple sclerosis. CDR3s include the opening cysteine and the closing phenylalanine or tryptophan. A D gene is named only where the DNA matches it firmly. Clone size is given for some rows only: seen once, a few or many times, or a class if the clone is expanded.

CDR3 DNA: TGTGCCAGCAGCGGGCCGGGAGGTGAGCAGTTCTTC
CDR3 protein: CASSGPGGEQFF
clone size: few
J gene: TRBJ2-1
V gene: TRBV9
D gene: TRBD2

CDR3 DNA: TGTGCCAGCAGCTTCGGGCTAGATGAGCAGTTCTTC
CDR3 protein: CASSFGLDEQFF
clone size: few
J gene: TRBJ2-1
V gene: TRBV5-6
D gene: NA

CDR3 DNA: TGTGCCAGCAGCTTAGTGTGGTCGGGTCCGGGTCGAGACGGGGAGCTGTTTTTT
CDR3 protein: CASSLVWSGPGRDGELFF
clone size: NA
J gene: TRBJ2-2
V gene: TRBV7-8
D gene: NA

CDR3 DNA: TGTGCCAGCAGTACCCCGGGACAGGGGGCAAAGGGCGAGCAGTACTTC
CDR3 protein: CASSTPGQGAKGEQYF
clone size: NA
J gene: TRBJ2-7
V gene: TRBV25-1
D gene: TRBD1

CDR3 DNA: TGTGCCACCAGCATCACGGGGTACGAGCAGTACTTC
CDR3 protein: CATSITGYEQYF
clone size: NA
J gene: TRBJ2-7
V gene: TRBV15
D gene: NA

CDR3 DNA: TGCGCCAGCAGCTTCTTGGGGGATGAAAAACTGTTTTTT
CDR3 protein: CASSFLGDEKLFF
clone size: NA
J gene: TRBJ1-4
V gene: TRBV5-1
D gene: NA

CDR3 DNA: TGCGCCAGCAGCTTTGGAATAGGGGATGGCTACACCTTC
CDR3 protein: CASSFGIGDGYTF
clone size: NA
J gene: TRBJ1-2
V gene: TRBV5-1
D gene: NA

CDR3 DNA: TGTGCCATCAGTGAGAGGGGAACAGATACGCAGTATTTT
CDR3 protein: CAISERGTDTQYF
clone size: few
J gene: TRBJ2-3
V gene: TRBV10-3
D gene: NA

CDR3 DNA: TGCGCCAGCAGCCAAGAAGTAACAACTGACTCCTACGAGCAGTACTTC
CDR3 protein: CASSQEVTTDSYEQYF
clone size: NA
J gene: TRBJ2-7
V gene: TRBV4-1
D gene: NA

CDR3 DNA: TGCGCCAGCAGCCAGGGACAGGAGTCCTACAATGAGCAGTTCTTC
CDR3 protein: CASSQGQESYNEQFF
clone size: NA
J gene: TRBJ2-1
V gene: TRBV4-3
D gene: TRBD1

CDR3 DNA: TGTGCCAGCAGCTCCACCGCCCGGACGGGGGCCAACGTCCTGACTTTC
CDR3 protein: CASSSTARTGANVLTF
clone size: few
J gene: TRBJ2-6
V gene: TRBV7-3
D gene: NA

CDR3 DNA: TGTGCCACCAGTGGGACAGAGAGTTCTAACTATGGCTACACCTTC
CDR3 protein: CATSGTESSNYGYTF
clone size: NA
J gene: TRBJ1-2
V gene: TRBV10-3
D gene: TRBD1

CDR3 DNA: TGTGCCAGCAGTGCCCTGACGGAGCAGTTCTTC
CDR3 protein: CASSALTEQFF
clone size: NA
J gene: TRBJ2-1
V gene: TRBV2
D gene: NA

CDR3 DNA: TGTGCCAGTGGACAGCTCAATTACGAGCAGTACTTC
CDR3 protein: CASGQLNYEQYF
clone size: NA
J gene: TRBJ2-7
V gene: TRBV6-2/TRBV6-3
D gene: NA

CDR3 DNA: TGTGCCAGCAGCTTAATAGCTGGGACGCTCTCGGGTGGGGCCAACGTCCTGACTTTC
CDR3 protein: CASSLIAGTLSGGANVLTF
clone size: few
J gene: TRBJ2-6
V gene: TRBV13
D gene: NA

CDR3 DNA: TGTGCCAGTAGTACCCGACAGGGTCTGGTTTGGGATGAGCAGTTCTTC
CDR3 protein: CASSTRQGLVWDEQFF
clone size: NA
J gene: TRBJ2-1
V gene: TRBV19
D gene: TRBD1

CDR3 DNA: TGTGCCAGCAGCTCAATAAGGCGTGGGGAGCTGTTTTTT
CDR3 protein: CASSSIRRGELFF
clone size: few
J gene: TRBJ2-2
V gene: TRBV7-2
D gene: NA

CDR3 DNA: TGTGCCACCAGCAGAGCAGGGGGCGGTGGCTACACCTTC
CDR3 protein: CATSRAGGGGYTF
clone size: NA
J gene: TRBJ1-2
V gene: TRBV15
D gene: TRBD1

CDR3 DNA: TGCGCCAGCAGCTTGGGGACTAGCGGGACCGGGGAGCAGTACTTC
CDR3 protein: CASSLGTSGTGEQYF
clone size: NA
J gene: TRBJ2-7
V gene: TRBV5-1
D gene: TRBD2

CDR3 DNA: TGTGCCATCAGCGGAAGGCTAGCGGGAGTCAATGAGCAGTTCTTC
CDR3 protein: CAISGRLAGVNEQFF
clone size: NA
J gene: TRBJ2-1
V gene: TRBV10-3
D gene: TRBD2

CDR3 DNA: TGTGCCAGCAGCCCGGGACTAGCGGGAGAGGATACGCAGTATTTT
CDR3 protein: CASSPGLAGEDTQYF
clone size: NA
J gene: TRBJ2-3
V gene: TRBV7-8
D gene: TRBD2

CDR3 DNA: TGTGCCAGCAGTTTACTAGCGGGGACACCAGGGACCCAGTACTTC
CDR3 protein: CASSLLAGTPGTQYF
clone size: NA
J gene: TRBJ2-5
V gene: TRBV28
D gene: TRBD2

CDR3 DNA: TGTGCCAGCAGTTTAAAGCTCCAATCAGCCCAGCATTTT
CDR3 protein: CASSLKLQSAQHF
clone size: few
J gene: TRBJ1-5
V gene: TRBV12-3/TRBV12-4
D gene: NA

CDR3 DNA: TGTGCCAGCAGTCTTTCTCACTCGCCTAGCGGGAAGGATACGCAGTATTTT
CDR3 protein: CASSLSHSPSGKDTQYF
clone size: few
J gene: TRBJ2-3
V gene: TRBV6-6
D gene: TRBD2

CDR3 DNA: TGTGCCAGCAGACAGACAGGGTTAACAGATACGCAGTATTTT
CDR3 protein: CASRQTGLTDTQYF
clone size: few
J gene: TRBJ2-3
V gene: TRBV3-1
D gene: TRBD1

CDR3 DNA: TGCGCCAGCAGCGTAGACAGGGTGGGAAGTTTGAAGACTGAAGCTTTCTTT
CDR3 protein: CASSVDRVGSLKTEAFF
clone size: NA
J gene: TRBJ1-1
V gene: TRBV5-1
D gene: TRBD1

CDR3 DNA: TGTGCCAGCAGCTTAAGGACAGGGAGTAATTCACCCCTCCACTTT
CDR3 protein: CASSLRTGSNSPLHF
clone size: many
J gene: TRBJ1-6
V gene: TRBV7-2
D gene: TRBD1

CDR3 DNA: TGCAGCGTTGATTTGTCTAGCGGGTACAATGAGCAGTTCTTC
CDR3 protein: CSVDLSSGYNEQFF
clone size: few
J gene: TRBJ2-1
V gene: TRBV29-1
D gene: TRBD2

CDR3 DNA: TGTGCCAGCAGTCTCCGCCCCCCCCACGGGCCCCAGCATTTT
CDR3 protein: CASSLRPPHGPQHF
clone size: NA
J gene: TRBJ1-5
V gene: TRBV12-3/TRBV12-4
D gene: NA

CDR3 DNA: TGCAGCGTTGAAGGCCTCAGGGAAAGAGGTTTTCAAGAGACCCAGTACTTC
CDR3 protein: CSVEGLRERGFQETQYF
clone size: NA
J gene: TRBJ2-5
V gene: TRBV29-1
D gene: NA

CDR3 DNA: TGTGCCATCGGACAGGGCGAAACAGATACGCAGTATTTT
CDR3 protein: CAIGQGETDTQYF
clone size: NA
J gene: TRBJ2-3
V gene: TRBV10-3
D gene: TRBD1